This T cell receptor (beta chain) was identified in a study of identifying expanded T cells in peripheral blood. Study results and limitations: Technical replicates showed roughly 1.2 changed clones; two weeks roughly 16; four weeks 19. Clone count variance between roughly two-week samples rose with total template count.

Generated by immunoSEQ multiplex PCR, the TCRdb table keeps only in-frame clones and is missing some. The sample contains approximately 75,000 clones, about 90% of which appear only once. With regard to this clone: Its matching antigen is unknown.

Collection occurred without any documented infections or immune events in donors. V lost 4 bases and J 1 base, leaving 7 bases between the germline ends. Looked up from germline, CDR1 is MDHEN and CDR2 is SYDVKM. The CDR3 totals 13 residues. The chain employs TRBV28 and TRBJ1-1, with D uncertain. The sequence came from a person aged 18 to 75 in good health. Sequenced sample: blood. The CDR3: CASSYTENTEAFF. Here the CDR3 DNA reads TGTGCCAGCAGTTACACAGAGAACACTGAAGCTTTCTTT.